The 32 T cell receptor beta chains reported below all come from one sample, sequenced in a study of T-cell memory formation after mild COVID-19. TCRdb reanalysed the 5' RACE reads using MiXCR and keeps one entry per CDR3 protein. This sample carries more than 150,000 distinct CDR3 sequences, about 21% of them seen once, and the ten largest clones take roughly 23%. Sequencing used PBMCs or a T cell subset sorted from them (not recorded which). These receptors all stem from an adult woman who had mild COVID-19 (a few samples of this study predate the infection). Cell type and time point are not known.

V gene TRBV19 combines with J gene TRBJ2-2; D not certain. The CDR3 is made up of 14 amino acids. Germline V gives CDR1 LNHDA, CDR2 SQIVND (reference sequence). V shed 7 bases and J shed 0 bases, with 9 bases lying between them. CDR3 sequence (DNA): TGTGCCAGTATCAGATCTCCGAACACCGGGGAGCTGTTTTTT. This sequence encodes CASIRSPNTGELFF.

This clonotype was picked up a small number of times. The V gene is TRBV5-1, the J gene TRBJ1-1; no clear D gene. Germline CDR1 and CDR2: SGHRS and YFSETQ. V dropped 0 bases and J dropped 0 bases, with 24 bases sitting between them. The length of the CDR3 is 20 residues. CDR3 protein: CASSLGPRPSGYPMNTEAFF. The DNA of the CDR3 is TGCGCCAGCAGCTTGGGCCCTAGGCCGTCCGGCTACCCCATGAACACTGAAGCTTTCTTT.

The rearrangement uses TRBV12-3 or TRBV12-4 and TRBJ2-1; weak D call: TRBD2 (7 bases). Deletions cut 5 bases from V and 2 bases from J, with 10 bases between. This CDR3 comprises 14 residues. The CDR3 bases are TGTGCCAGCAGTATCGGGGGGCCCTACAATGAGCAGTTCTTC. Protein: CASSIGGPYNEQFF.

The genes are TRBV7-9 and TRBJ2-1; TRBD2 agrees at 11 bases. The CDR3 is 15 amino acids. The germline CDR1 and CDR2 sequences are SEHNR and FQNEAQ (reference sequence). V was pared by 5 bases and J by 5 bases, with 5 bases of the junction left unmatched. CDR3 sequence reads: CASSVTSGSDNEQFF. In nucleotides, the CDR3 is TGTGCCAGCAGCGTCACTAGCGGGAGCGACAATGAGCAGTTCTTC.

This clonotype occurred many times. The V gene is TRBV27, the J gene TRBJ2-1, with 8 nucleotides matching TRBD1. Germline CDR1 is MNHEY and CDR2 is SMNVEV (reference sequence). V gave up 6 bases and J gave up 6 bases; unmatched junction bases: 4. There are 13 residues in the CDR3. The CDR3 DNA reads TGTGCCAGCAGCCTAACAGGGGGCAATGAGCAGTTCTTC. This encodes CASSLTGGNEQFF.

This clonotype has more than one count but fewer than ten. V usage is TRBV2 and J usage is TRBJ1-2; 10 bases are shared with TRBD1. V lost 7 bases and J lost 5; bases outside the gene matches: 7. Germline-derived CDR1 and CDR2 are SNHLY and FYNNEI. The CDR3 has 14 residues. The CDR3 DNA reads as TGTGCCAGCATTTTCGGGACAGGGGTGTATGGCTACACCTTC. This translates into CASIFGTGVYGYTF. Supplemented by reference TRBV2 and TRBJ1-2, the full variable domain reads EPEVTQTPSHQVTQMGQEVILRCVPISNHLYFYWYRQILGQKVEFLVSFYNNEISEKSEIFDDQFSVERPDGSNFTLKIRSTKLEDSAMYFCASIFGTGVYGYTFGSGTRLTVV.

The chain has TRBV7-9 and TRBJ2-6, with TRBD2 as a possible D gene (6 bases). The V end lost 7 bases, the J end lost 0 bases, and 34 bases lay between the germline ends. This CDR3 region has 23 residues. The germline gives CDR1 SEHNR, CDR2 FQNEAQ (reference sequence). The CDR3 sequence is CASTPNRRRATDETGSGANVLTF. CDR3 nucleotides: TGTGCCAGCACCCCGAATCGTAGGAGGGCGACAGACGAAACGGGCTCTGGGGCCAACGTCCTGACTTTC.

The chain uses TRBV7-6 and TRBJ2-1, with a tentative D call TRBD2 (6 bases). Germline V gene sequence: CDR1 SGHVS, CDR2 FNYEAQ. The CDR3 is 16 residues long. V lost 5 bases to trimming and J lost 2 bases, with 16 bases between them. The CDR3 DNA follows: TGTGCCAGCAGCGCAAATTACCGGGAGCCCTACAATGAGCAGTTCTTC. Protein product: CASSANYREPYNEQFF.

The chain is built from TRBV6-2 or TRBV6-3 and TRBJ1-1; D is uncertain. The V end lost 0 bases, the J end lost 6 bases, and 11 bases lay between the germline ends. Germline V gene lookup returns CDR1 MNHEY and CDR2 SVGEGT. The CDR3 spans 14 residues. This CDR3 is CASSYSGFYPEAFF. As DNA, the CDR3 is TGTGCCAGCAGTTACTCTGGGTTCTATCCTGAAGCTTTCTTT.

This clonotype showed up just a few times. The rearrangement links TRBV4-3 to TRBJ2-6, with 13 bases lining up with TRBD2. The CDR3 consists of 18 residues. Germline CDR1 reads LGHNA; CDR2 reads YSLEER. V gave up 2 bases and J gave up 4 bases; unmatched junction bases: 5. CDR3 bases: TGCGCCAGCAGCCAACGCGGACTAGCGGGAGCCGGGGCCAACGTCCTGACTTTC. As protein: CASSQRGLAGAGANVLTF.

The V call is TRBV12-3 or TRBV12-4, the J call TRBJ2-1; the D is unclear. CDR3 size: 11 residues. Trimming removed 5 bases from V and 10 bases from J, with 9 bases in between. CDR3 protein: CASSNPTEQFF. The CDR3 nucleotides are TGTGCCAGCAGTAACCCTACGGAGCAGTTCTTC.

As regards this clonotype: No conserved phenylalanine or tryptophan is present at the end of the CDR3, so a read error is the likely explanation. The gene calls are TRBV6-5 and TRBJ1-1; 10 bases match TRBD1. Per germline, CDR1 MNHEY and CDR2 SVGAGI. This CDR3 is built from 17 residues. J was trimmed by 4 bases and V by 6 bases; bases with no gene match: 14. Written as DNA, the CDR3 is TGTGCCAGCAGGCAGGACAGGGGGTACCCGGCCGGCACTGAAGCTTTCTTG. Translated, it gives CASRQDRGYPAGTEAFL.

There are many counts of this clonotype. The CDR3 region has the DNA TGTGCCAGCAGTTACTCCCCGGAGCGGGGTTACTACGAGCAGTACTTC. The encoded protein is CASSYSPERGYYEQYF. V gene TRBV6-5 combines with J gene TRBJ2-7; TRBD2 agrees at 7 bases. CDR1 is MNHEY, CDR2 SVGAGI, per germline. The V and J ends lost 0 bases and 3 bases, in that order; junction bases with no gene match: 8. The CDR3 runs 16 residues.

V gene TRBV9 combines with J gene TRBJ2-1, with 7 bases aligning to TRBD2. The CDR3 totals 13 residues. The germline gives CDR1 SGDLS, CDR2 YYNGEE. With V trimmed by 4 bases and J by 13 bases, 11 bases remained unmatched. This chain's CDR3 is CASSSSGGEVQFF. The CDR3 DNA sequence: TGTGCCAGCAGCTCCTCTGGGGGGGAGGTTCAGTTCTTC.

J is TRBJ2-7 and V is TRBV18; 8 bases are a match to TRBD2. V gave up 5 bases and J gave up 3 bases; unmatched junction bases: 9. Germline V lookup: CDR1 KGHSH, CDR2 LQKENI. The CDR3 loop spans 15 amino acids. The CDR3 DNA sequence: TGTGCCAGCTCATTTAGCGGGAACGGTGTCTACGAGCAGTACTTC. Residues: CASSFSGNGVYEQYF.

This clonotype was counted only a few times. CDR3 bases: TGTGCCAGCAGCCAAGGAGGGGGGGTTGAAGAGACCCAGTACTTC. Translation gives CASSQGGGVEETQYF. J is TRBJ2-5 and V is TRBV4-2; D might be TRBD2 (7 bases). With 1 base removed from V and 3 bases from J, the gap between germline ends came to 12 bases. The CDR3 length is 15 residues. CDR1 LGHNA and CDR2 YNFKEQ come from the germline V gene.

This clonotype was picked up a small number of times. The chain couples TRBV4-3 to TRBJ2-1; 8 bases fit TRBD2. V was pared by 0 bases and J by 4 bases, with 8 bases of the junction left unmatched. The CDR3 runs 17 residues. The germline gives CDR1 LGHNA, CDR2 YSLEER. The CDR3 nucleotides are TGCGCCAGCAGCCAAGATCTAGGGCGGGAGGTATACAATGAGCAGTTCTTC. Translating gives CASSQDLGREVYNEQFF.

The CDR3, as DNA: TGTGCCAGCAGCTCCCACGGCGGATACAATGAGCAGTTCTTC. The encoded protein is CASSSHGGYNEQFF. The V gene is TRBV21-1, the J gene TRBJ2-1. TRBV21-1 is a pseudogene locus. The CDR3 runs 14 residues.

In nucleotides, the CDR3 is TGTGCCAGCAGAGGACAGCCGAACACTGAAGCTTTCTTT. Encoded protein: CASRGQPNTEAFF. This chain links TRBV6-5 with TRBJ1-1; D is perhaps TRBD1 (6 bases). V lost 6 bases and J 1 base, leaving 9 bases between the germline ends. The CDR3 is made up of 13 amino acids. CDR1 MNHEY and CDR2 SVGAGI come from the germline V gene.

The rearrangement joins TRBV2 to TRBJ2-4; 12 positions match TRBD2. CDR1 SNHLY and CDR2 FYNNEI come from the germline V gene. Trimming cost V 2 bases and J 3 bases; bases outside gene matches: 11. The length of the CDR3 is 19 residues. The CDR3 bases are TGTGCCAGCAGTGAAAGGTGGACTAGCGGGACGGGGGGCAAAAACATTCAGTACTTC. Its protein is CASSERWTSGTGGKNIQYF.

The chain links TRBV14 to TRBJ2-1, with D maybe TRBD2 (5 bases). Deletions cut 0 bases from V and 7 bases from J, with 10 bases between. Germline CDR1 SGHDN, CDR2 FVKESK. CDR3 length equals 14 residues. CDR3 protein: CASSQDKRGNEQFF. In DNA form, the CDR3 reads TGTGCCAGCAGCCAAGATAAAAGAGGGAATGAGCAGTTCTTC.

This clonotype came up a few times. This chain uses TRBV6-2 or TRBV6-3 with TRBJ1-1; unclear D gene. The germline V gene has CDR1 MNHEY and CDR2 SVGEGT. This CDR3 is built from 12 residues. Trimming took 7 bases from V and 6 from J, leaving 12 bases between them. For the CDR3, the DNA is TGTGCCAGCATCGGCGGCGCGGCTGAAGCTTTCTTT. This sequence encodes CASIGGAAEAFF.

There are a few counts of this clonotype. CDR3 bases: TGCAGCGTTTTAATGTGGGATAACTCCTACGAGCAGTACTTC. Its protein product is CSVLMWDNSYEQYF. V usage is TRBV29-1 and J usage is TRBJ2-7; no clear D. Looked up from germline, CDR1 is SQVTM and CDR2 is ANQGSEA. V shed 5 bases and J shed 0 bases, with 14 bases lying between them. There are 14 residues in the CDR3.

This clonotype occurred a few times. This chain joins TRBV5-1 and TRBJ1-2, with D possibly matching TRBD1 (6 bases). Trimming removed 4 bases from V and 0 bases from J, with 10 bases in between. Germline V lookup: CDR1 SGHRS, CDR2 YFSETQ. The CDR3 is 14 residues long. The CDR3 is CASSEDRSNYGYTF. The CDR3 DNA follows: TGCGCCAGCAGCGAGGACAGATCTAACTATGGCTACACCTTC.

This clonotype was observed a few times. The chain links TRBV7-9 to TRBJ2-7, with D possibly being TRBD1 or TRBD2 (5 bases each). This CDR3 region has 14 residues. Per germline, CDR1 SEHNR and CDR2 FQNEAQ (reference sequence). V was clipped by 4 bases and J by 2 bases, with 12 bases between them. Written as DNA, the CDR3 is TGTGCCAGCAGCTCTGCCGGGGCAACCTACGAGCAGTACTTC. Its protein is CASSSAGATYEQYF.

This clonotype has just one count. The chain combines TRBV7-3 with TRBJ2-1, with TRBD2 identical over 9 bases. The CDR3 runs to 17 residues. In germline, CDR1 is SGHTA, CDR2 FQGTGA. Germline trimming cut 2 bases from V and 7 bases from J; bases unmatched to any gene: 12. DNA for the CDR3: TGTGCCAGCAGCTTACCACCTCTAGCGGGGTTACCGAATGAGCAGTTCTTC. Protein sequence: CASSLPPLAGLPNEQFF. Looking up the rest from reference TRBV7-3 and TRBJ2-1 gives the full variable domain: GAGVSQTPSNKVTEKGKYVELRCDPISGHTALYWYRQSLGQGPEFLIYFQGTGAADDSGLPNDRFFAVRPEGSVSTLKIQRTERGDSAVYLCASSLPPLAGLPNEQFFGPGTRLTVL.

The gene calls are TRBV11-2 and TRBJ2-1, with 13 nucleotides matching TRBD2. CDR1 and CDR2 from the germline V gene are SGHAT and FQNNGV. The V gene end was trimmed by 5 bases and the J gene end by 7 bases; junction bases not matched to a gene: 11. The CDR3 length is 17 residues. The CDR3 coding sequence is TGTGCCAGCAGCCCGACTCCGGGACTAGCGGGAAGGAATGAGCAGTTCTTC. It encodes CASSPTPGLAGRNEQFF. Supplemented by reference TRBV11-2 and TRBJ2-1, the full variable domain reads EAGVAQSPRYKIIEKRQSVAFWCNPISGHATLYWYQQILGQGPKLLIQFQNNGVVDDSQLPKDRFSAERLKGVDSTLKIQPAKLEDSAVYLCASSPTPGLAGRNEQFFGPGTRLTVL.

The chain joins TRBV7-6 to TRBJ2-3, with D tentatively TRBD1 or TRBD2 (5 bases each). V was cut by 4 bases and J by 0 bases, with 11 bases left in between. CDR1 is SGHVS, CDR2 FNYEAQ, per germline. This CDR3 has 15 amino acids. For the CDR3, the DNA is TGTGCCAGCAGCTCCAAGAGGGACAGCACAGATACGCAGTATTTT. Encoded protein: CASSSKRDSTDTQYF.

This chain uses TRBV7-8 with TRBJ2-5; no clear D gene. Germline V CDR1 and CDR2: SGHVS, FQNEAQ. The CDR3 covers 14 residues. Trimming cost V 5 bases and J 4 bases, with 14 bases left between them. CDR3 in amino acids: CASSLHLERETQYF. CDR3 nucleotide sequence: TGTGCCAGCAGCCTCCATTTGGAAAGAGAGACCCAGTACTTC.

This clonotype has only a few counts. The chain couples TRBV27 to TRBJ1-2, with 10 bases lining up with TRBD1. Germline trimming cut 2 bases from V and 4 bases from J; bases unmatched to any gene: 4. This CDR3 is built from 15 residues. From germline, CDR1 is MNHEY and CDR2 SMNVEV (reference sequence). CDR3 bases: TGTGCCAGCAGTTTAGGACAGGGGGGTACCTATGGCTACACCTTC. Translating gives CASSLGQGGTYGYTF.

The chain is built from TRBV21-1 and TRBJ1-5; TRBD1 reflects the table's D call only, with no check against the DNA. TRBV21-1 is a pseudogene. The CDR3 covers 17 residues. The CDR3 loop reads CASSPEKVGKSNQPQHF. As DNA, the CDR3 is TGTGCCAGCAGCCCGGAAAAGGTGGGAAAGAGCAATCAGCCCCAGCATTTT.

The genes are TRBV10-3 and TRBJ1-1; no definite D call. The CDR3 covers 11 residues. Trimming stripped 6 bases from V and 4 bases from J, with 6 bases between. Germline assignment: CDR1 ENHRY and CDR2 SYGVKD. CDR3 protein: CAISPGTEAFF. Here the CDR3 DNA reads TGTGCCATCAGCCCGGGCACTGAAGCTTTCTTT.